A single sample gave rise to the 21 T cell receptor beta chains below, sequenced in a study of T cell changes during pregnancy in multiple sclerosis. TCRdb's table, derived via immunoSEQ multiplex PCR, lists solely in-frame clones and lacks some. This table holds 35,000 to 45,000 clones, roughly 91% found once. The specimen was CD4+ T cells from peripheral blood mononuclear cells, collected in the first trimester of pregnancy. The receptors shown here come from a female donor with multiple sclerosis, enrolled in a pregnancy study.

The chain has TRBV2 and TRBJ2-7; 8 positions match TRBD1. CDR1 is SNHLY and CDR2 is FYNNEI in the germline V gene. V was pared by 10 bases and J by 1 base, with 6 bases of the junction left unmatched. The CDR3 spans 13 residues. CDR3 amino acids: CAISWTGSYEQYF. CDR3 DNA: TGTGCCATTTCCTGGACAGGGTCCTACGAGCAGTACTTC.

This clone was found once. This chain joins TRBV7-6 and TRBJ1-4, with TRBD1 matching over 8 bases. The CDR3 sequence is 14 residues long. The junction had 5 bases not matched to a gene; V was cut back by 4 bases and J by 7 bases. The germline gives CDR1 SGHVS, CDR2 FNYEAQ. CDR3 amino acids: CASSSGGTGEKLFF. DNA of the CDR3: TGTGCCAGCAGCTCAGGGGGCACGGGTGAAAAACTGTTTTTT.

CDR3 sequence (DNA): TGCGCCAGCAGCTTGGGACGGGGGGCGGACTATGGCTACACCTTC. It yields the protein CASSLGRGADYGYTF. This rearrangement joins TRBV5-1 to TRBJ1-2, with D perhaps TRBD1 (6 bases). V gave up 0 bases and J gave up 3 bases, with 12 bases separating them. This CDR3 region has 15 residues. From germline, CDR1 is SGHRS and CDR2 YFSETQ.

This chain uses TRBV9 with TRBJ2-3, with D possibly being TRBD1 (6 bases). Trimming took 0 bases from V and 6 from J, leaving 17 bases between them. Germline values: CDR1 SGDLS, CDR2 YYNGEE. This CDR3 comprises 16 residues. This CDR3 reads CASSVGSDIQGDTQYF. CDR3 nucleotide sequence: TGTGCCAGCAGCGTAGGGTCCGACATTCAGGGGGATACGCAGTATTTT.

The chain has TRBV28 and TRBJ2-1, with D possibly TRBD1 on 6 matching bases. In germline, CDR1 is MDHEN, CDR2 SYDVKM. Between the trimmed V and J ends, which lost 7 bases and 2 bases, there was a span of 15 bases. The CDR3 contains 15 residues. The CDR3 nucleotides read TGTGCCAGCATTGCGCAGACAGGTCCCTACAATGAGCAGTTCTTC. This encodes CASIAQTGPYNEQFF.

V gene TRBV28 combines with J gene TRBJ2-2; 16 bases map to TRBD2. J was trimmed by 6 bases and V by 4 bases; bases with no gene match: 2. The CDR3 runs 16 residues. Per the germline V gene, CDR1 is MDHEN and CDR2 is SYDVKM. CDR3 protein: CASSSGTSGRAGELFF. CDR3 nucleotides: TGTGCCAGCAGTTCGGGGACTAGCGGGAGGGCCGGGGAGCTGTTTTTT. Using reference TRBV28 and TRBJ2-2 for the parts outside the CDR3, the full variable domain is DVKVTQSSRYLVKRTGEKVFLECVQDMDHENMFWYRQDPGLGLRLIYFSYDVKMKEKGDIPEGYSVSREKKERFSLILESASTNQTSMYLCASSSGTSGRAGELFFGEGSRLTVL.

This chain connects TRBV4-2 to TRBJ1-2, with no clear D. The CDR3 contains 12 residues. Germline V gene lookup returns CDR1 LGHNA and CDR2 YNFKEQ. Trimming took off 6 bases at V and 3 bases at J, with 8 bases between the two ends. The CDR3 DNA follows: TGTGCCAGCAGTTCAGAATACTATGGCTACACCTTC. This encodes CASSSEYYGYTF.

The chain carries TRBV19 and TRBJ1-5; weak D call: TRBD1 (5 bases). The V gene's germline CDR1 is LNHDA and CDR2 SQIVND (reference sequence). Between the trimmed V and J ends, which lost 7 bases and 0 bases, there was a span of 13 bases. The CDR3 runs 15 residues. The CDR3 protein is CASTGNRYSNQPQHF. The CDR3 region has the DNA TGTGCCAGTACAGGGAACCGATATAGCAATCAGCCCCAGCATTTT. Full variable domain (rest looked up from reference TRBV19 and TRBJ1-5): DGGITQSPKYLFRKEGQNVTLSCEQNLNHDAMYWYRQDPGQGLRLIYYSQIVNDFQKGDIAEGYSVSREKKESFPLTVTSAQKNPTAFYLCASTGNRYSNQPQHFGDGTRLSIL.

J is TRBJ1-2 and V is TRBV28; a weak D match, TRBD1 (6 bases). V was pared by 6 bases and J by 4 bases, with 15 bases between. Looked up from germline, CDR1 is MDHEN and CDR2 is SYDVKM. The CDR3 is made up of 14 amino acids. The CDR3 bases are TGTGCCAGCAGCATATACGGACAGATCTATGGCTACACCTTC. Its translation is CASSIYGQIYGYTF.

This chain connects TRBV9 to TRBJ1-1; D remains unclear. This CDR3 region has 14 residues. Trimming took off 0 bases at V and 4 bases at J, with 10 bases between the two ends. Germline V gives CDR1 SGDLS, CDR2 YYNGEE. The CDR3 sequence: CASSVAGSTTEAFF. In nucleotides, the CDR3 is TGTGCCAGCAGCGTAGCGGGATCCACCACTGAAGCTTTCTTT.

The chain links TRBV6-6 to TRBJ2-1; 10 bases are shared with TRBD2. CDR3 size: 14 residues. V was pared by 6 bases and J by 4 bases, with 3 bases of the junction left unmatched. The germline gives CDR1 MNHNY, CDR2 SVGAGI (reference sequence). The CDR3 DNA follows: TGTGCCAGCAGAGGACTAGCGGAATACAATGAGCAGTTCTTC. Its protein product is CASRGLAEYNEQFF.

The rearrangement uses TRBV5-1 and TRBJ2-2, with TRBD2 matching over 7 bases. This CDR3 spans 13 amino acids. V trimming: 4 bases; J trimming: 7 bases; junction bases outside the gene matches: 4. The V gene's germline CDR1 is SGHRS and CDR2 YFSETQ. This CDR3 is CASSPIAGGELFF. CDR3 coding DNA: TGCGCCAGCAGCCCTATAGCGGGCGGGGAGCTGTTTTTT.

The J gene is TRBJ2-7, the V gene TRBV7-3, with a tentative D call TRBD1 (6 bases). Germline V gives CDR1 SGHTA, CDR2 FQGTGA. Trimming removed 2 bases from V and 3 bases from J, with 8 bases in between. The CDR3 sequence is 13 residues long. The CDR3 nucleotides are TGTGCCAGCAGCTTACGAGGGGGCTACGAGCAGTACTTC. Amino acids: CASSLRGGYEQYF.

This chain joins TRBV6-5 and TRBJ1-5, with no clear D. Germline-derived CDR1 and CDR2 are MNHEY and SVGAGI. The CDR3 consists of 14 residues. V lost 6 bases to trimming and J lost 2 bases, with 11 bases between them. CDR3 nucleotide sequence: TGTGCCAGCAGGGTCCGAGTGGGCAATCAGCCCCAGCATTTT. Its protein is CASRVRVGNQPQHF.

This chain links TRBV7-2 with TRBJ1-2; the D is unclear. CDR3 length: 12 amino acids. Deletions cut 4 bases from V and 2 bases from J, with 5 bases between. CDR1 SGHTA and CDR2 FQGNSA come from the germline V gene. The chain's CDR3 is CASSSLNYGYTF. CDR3 DNA: TGTGCCAGCAGCTCTCTAAACTATGGCTACACCTTC.

This clone was counted between two and nine times. The chain is built from TRBV5-5 and TRBJ2-3; TRBD2 aligns across 10 bases. Trimming took 4 bases from V and 5 from J; bases not matched to a gene: 10. The CDR3 spans 16 residues. Germline V gene data show CDR1 as SGHKS and CDR2 as YYEKEE (reference sequence). CDR3 protein: CASSAPGTSVGDTQYF. DNA for the CDR3: TGTGCCAGCAGCGCGCCCGGGACTAGCGTCGGAGATACGCAGTATTTT.

The chain combines TRBV5-8 with TRBJ2-1; 8 nucleotides align to TRBD1. The CDR3 totals 14 residues. V dropped 4 bases and J dropped 4; count of bases not matched to a gene: 4. Looked up from germline, CDR1 is SGHTS and CDR2 is YDEGEE. CDR3 region: CASSTRQGYNEQFF. In nucleotides, the CDR3 is TGTGCCAGCAGCACCCGACAGGGGTACAATGAGCAGTTCTTC.

This chain links TRBV11-2 with TRBJ1-1; no definite D call. V shed 6 bases and J shed 4 bases, with 15 bases lying between them. Germline V gene sequence: CDR1 SGHAT, CDR2 FQNNGV. The length of the CDR3 is 14 residues. The CDR3 bases are TGTGCCAGCAGACGGAGGGAGGATAGCACTGAAGCTTTCTTT. It yields the protein CASRRREDSTEAFF.

In this sample, this clone turned up a few times. This chain links TRBV6-4 with TRBJ2-2; 7 bases map to TRBD2. Germline lookup yields CDR1 MRHNA and CDR2 SNTAGT. The CDR3 spans 13 residues. Trimming at V came to 8 bases and at J to 5 bases, leaving 5 bases not matched to a gene. CDR3 bases: TGTGCCAGCCGACTAGCCCCGACCGGGGAGCTGTTTTTT. Protein product: CASRLAPTGELFF.

The genes are TRBV5-1 and TRBJ1-3, with 10 positions matching TRBD1. Germline CDR1 is SGHRS and CDR2 is YFSETQ. Trimming took 4 bases from V and 4 from J; bases not matched to a gene: 5. The CDR3 is 15 amino acids. The CDR3 DNA follows: TGCGCCAGCAGCCCGGGACAGGGGTTCGGAAACACCATATATTTT. Its translation: CASSPGQGFGNTIYF.

The chain links TRBV2 to TRBJ2-7; tentative D call: TRBD1 (7 bases). V lost 5 bases and J 4 bases, leaving 15 bases between the germline ends. Germline values: CDR1 SNHLY, CDR2 FYNNEI. The CDR3 extends over 14 amino acids. CDR3 residues: CASSLQGGGYEQYF. The CDR3 nucleotides read TGTGCCAGCAGTCTGCAGGGGGGTGGTTACGAGCAGTACTTC.